These 21 T cell receptor beta chains were all obtained from the same sample, sequenced in a study of siplizumab effects on memory and regulatory T cells. The data were produced by immunoSEQ multiplex PCR, yet TCRdb's version contains in-frame clones alone and is incomplete. The data show 100,000 or so clones, 85% to 95% seen once. The sequencing input was non-Treg CD4+ T cells sorted from blood. All receptors derive from a human donor in good health.

The chain joins TRBV7-3 to TRBJ2-1; 7 nucleotides line up with TRBD1. The CDR3 is made up of 16 amino acids. Germline CDR1 SGHTA, CDR2 FQGTGA. The J segment lost 4 bases and the V segment lost 5 bases, leaving 11 bases of the junction unmatched. The CDR3 protein is CASSARDRDSYNEQFF. The DNA for the CDR3 is TGTGCCAGCAGCGCACGCGACCGGGACAGTTACAATGAGCAGTTCTTC. Based on the CDR3 plus reference TRBV7-3 and TRBJ2-1, the full variable domain is GAGVSQTPSNKVTEKGKYVELRCDPISGHTALYWYRQSLGQGPEFLIYFQGTGAADDSGLPNDRFFAVRPEGSVSTLKIQRTERGDSAVYLCASSARDRDSYNEQFFGPGTRLTVL.

The CDR3 nucleotides read TGTGCCAGCAGCCGAAAACGAGGGGGCAGTGGTGGCTACACCTTC. It yields the protein CASSRKRGGSGGYTF. V and J are TRBV7-2 and TRBJ1-2; 7 bases are shared with TRBD1. Unmatched junction bases numbered 13, after V lost 5 bases and J lost 7 bases. The CDR3 consists of 15 residues. The germline CDR1 and CDR2 sequences are SGHTA and FQGNSA.

The gene calls are TRBV14 and TRBJ2-6, with D perhaps matching TRBD1 (6 bases). This CDR3 is built from 16 residues. Trimming removed 2 bases from V and 1 base from J, with 9 bases in between. Germline CDR1 reads SGHDN; CDR2 reads FVKESK. DNA of the CDR3: TGTGCCAGCAGCCAACACAGGGCTTCTGGGGCCAACGTCCTGACTTTC. It is translated as CASSQHRASGANVLTF.

The chain recombines TRBV27 with TRBJ2-1; TRBD2 matches at 15 bases. The CDR3 contains 19 residues. J was trimmed by 0 bases and V by 4 bases; bases with no gene match: 7. Germline lookup yields CDR1 MNHEY and CDR2 SMNVEV (reference sequence). The CDR3 is CASSSGLAGGRSSYNEQFF. In DNA, the CDR3 is TGTGCCAGCAGTTCCGGACTAGCGGGAGGGAGGAGCTCCTACAATGAGCAGTTCTTC.

J is TRBJ2-3 and V is TRBV5-1; D is uncertain. The CDR3 is 13 amino acids. CDR1 and CDR2 from the germline V gene are SGHRS and YFSETQ. Trimming took off 0 bases at V and 10 bases at J, with 12 bases between the two ends. CDR3 region: CASSLEGQFSQYF. The DNA of the CDR3 is TGCGCCAGCAGCTTGGAGGGTCAGTTCTCGCAGTATTTT.

V usage is TRBV6-1 and J usage is TRBJ1-1; D gene ambiguous. The CDR3 is made up of 11 amino acids. CDR1 is MNHNS and CDR2 is SASEGT in the germline V gene. Trimming removed 7 bases from V and 8 bases from J, with 11 bases in between. CDR3 amino acids: CASIRGLEAFF. DNA of the CDR3: TGTGCCAGCATTCGAGGGTTGGAAGCTTTCTTT.

This clone was detected only a few times. The chain joins TRBV6-1 to TRBJ1-2; TRBD1 aligns across 10 bases. The CDR3 has 13 residues. With 7 bases clipped from V and 6 bases from J, the junction kept 5 bases outside the gene matches. Germline V gene sequence: CDR1 MNHNS, CDR2 SASEGT. Here the CDR3 DNA reads TGTGCCAGCACCCGGGACAGGGGTAATGGCTACACCTTC. Translated, it gives CASTRDRGNGYTF.

The chain joins TRBV7-2 to TRBJ1-3; D is perhaps TRBD1 (5 bases). Germline-derived CDR1 and CDR2 are SGHTA and FQGNSA. The germline V and J ends were trimmed by 1 base and 2 bases, with 9 bases remaining between them. The CDR3 is 15 residues long. The CDR3 DNA sequence: TGTGCCAGCAGCTTAGAGGGGTACCCTGGAAACACCATATATTTT. This translates into CASSLEGYPGNTIYF.

The chain carries TRBV10-3 and TRBJ1-5; 8 positions agree with TRBD1. This CDR3 is 15 amino acids long. With V trimmed by 6 bases and J by 2 bases, 6 bases remained unmatched. Looked up from germline, CDR1 is ENHRY and CDR2 is SYGVKD. The CDR3 nucleotides read TGTGCCATCAGCTTACAGGGGGGGGGCAATCAGCCCCAGCATTTT. Its translation is CAISLQGGGNQPQHF.

V and J are TRBV5-1 and TRBJ2-1; 13 positions agree with TRBD2. Per the germline V gene, CDR1 is SGHRS and CDR2 is YFSETQ. V lost 2 bases to trimming and J lost 5 bases; unmatched junction nucleotides: 1. This CDR3 is built from 15 residues. The CDR3 protein is CASSFGTSGNNEQFF. CDR3 nucleotides: TGCGCCAGCAGCTTCGGGACTAGCGGGAACAATGAGCAGTTCTTC.

V gene TRBV7-2 combines with J gene TRBJ2-1, with unresolved D. Germline V gives CDR1 SGHTA, CDR2 FQGNSA. This CDR3 has 13 residues. V was clipped by 3 bases and J by 9 bases, with 12 bases between them. The CDR3 loop reads CASSFSSRGEQFF. Here the CDR3 DNA reads TGTGCCAGCAGCTTCTCTAGTCGCGGTGAGCAGTTCTTC.

This clone was detected only once. This rearrangement joins TRBV19 to TRBJ2-5; the D gene is possibly TRBD2 (6 bases). The V gene's germline CDR1 is LNHDA and CDR2 SQIVND (reference sequence). The CDR3 consists of 15 residues. Deletions cut 10 bases from V and 1 base from J, with 19 bases between. As DNA, the CDR3 is TGTGCCACCAAAGGGGCAGGGAGGTCCCAAGAGACCCAGTACTTC. Translated, it gives CATKGAGRSQETQYF.

The rearrangement uses TRBV29-1 and TRBJ1-1; 7 nucleotides agree with TRBD1. The CDR3 sequence is 13 residues long. In germline, CDR1 is SQVTM, CDR2 ANQGSEA. The ends lost 5 bases at V and 5 bases at J; junction bases unmatched: 8. CDR3 in amino acids: CSVYRQGGTEAFF. Here the CDR3 DNA reads TGCAGCGTTTATAGACAGGGAGGGACTGAAGCTTTCTTT.

J is TRBJ1-4 and V is TRBV5-1, with 7 bases lining up with TRBD1. The CDR3 runs to 14 residues. Germline V lookup: CDR1 SGHRS, CDR2 YFSETQ. The V segment lost 3 bases and the J segment 8 bases; nucleotides outside the gene matches: 7. The CDR3 DNA reads TGCGCCAGCAGCTCCCAGGAACAGGGGGAAAAACTGTTTTTT. It yields the protein CASSSQEQGEKLFF.

This chain uses TRBV5-6 with TRBJ2-5; TRBD2 matches 10 bases. This CDR3 has 13 amino acids. Trimming cost V 2 bases and J 5 bases; bases outside gene matches: 0. Germline lookup yields CDR1 SGHDT and CDR2 YYEEEE. DNA of the CDR3: TGTGCCAGCAGCTTAGCGGGAGGGGAGACCCAGTACTTC. It yields the protein CASSLAGGETQYF.

The rearrangement links TRBV27 to TRBJ2-7; 9 bases line up with TRBD2. V was pared by 3 bases and J by 0 bases, with 3 bases of the junction left unmatched. Germline loops: CDR1 MNHEY, CDR2 SMNVEV (reference sequence). The CDR3 is 15 residues long. The CDR3: CASSFSGRSSYEQYF. In nucleotides, the CDR3 is TGTGCCAGCAGTTTCAGCGGGAGGAGCTCCTACGAGCAGTACTTC.

The rearrangement uses TRBV4-3 and TRBJ2-3, with D uncertain. The CDR3 covers 13 residues. V lost 3 bases and J 5 bases, leaving 9 bases between the germline ends. The germline gives CDR1 LGHNA, CDR2 YSLEER. Here the CDR3 reads CASSHTPEDTQYF. The CDR3 DNA sequence: TGCGCCAGCAGCCATACCCCCGAAGATACGCAGTATTTT.

V is TRBV5-1 and J is TRBJ2-7; 8 bases line up with TRBD1. The V segment lost 3 bases and the J segment 2 bases; nucleotides outside the gene matches: 4. Germline loops: CDR1 SGHRS, CDR2 YFSETQ. CDR3 length: 14 amino acids. The CDR3 bases are TGCGCCAGCAGCTGGGACAGGCCGACCTACGAGCAGTACTTC. Protein: CASSWDRPTYEQYF. Filled out from reference TRBV5-1 and TRBJ2-7, the complete variable domain reads KAGVTQTPRYLIKTRGQQVTLSCSPISGHRSVSWYQQTPGQGLQFLFEYFSETQRNKGNFPGRFSGRQFSNSRSEMNVSTLELGDSALYLCASSWDRPTYEQYFGPGTRLTVT.

The chain links TRBV7-9 to TRBJ2-3; TRBD1 matches 7 bases. The CDR3 extends over 14 amino acids. Germline V gene sequence: CDR1 SEHNR, CDR2 FQNEAQ (reference sequence). V was clipped by 4 bases and J by 4 bases; unmatched bases: 5. The CDR3 sequence is CASSSYRGPDTQYF. The CDR3 DNA reads as TGTGCCAGCAGCTCCTACAGGGGCCCAGATACGCAGTATTTT.

This chain links TRBV6-1 with TRBJ2-4; D gene uncertain. This CDR3 contains 15 residues. The germline V gene has CDR1 MNHNS and CDR2 SASEGT. Trimming took 6 bases from V and 1 from J, leaving 13 bases between them. The CDR3 loop reads CASSAGLPAKNIQYF. In nucleotides, the CDR3 is TGTGCCAGCAGCGCAGGTCTCCCGGCCAAAAACATTCAGTACTTC.

The sample holds one count of this clone. The chain has TRBV30 and TRBJ2-7; D unresolved. This CDR3 has 11 residues. CDR1 is GTSNPN and CDR2 is SVGIG in the germline V gene (reference sequence). With 3 bases removed from V and 5 bases from J, the gap between germline ends came to 8 bases. The CDR3 region has the DNA TGTGCCTGGAGCCCCAACCACGAGCAGTACTTC. Amino acid sequence: CAWSPNHEQYF.